This T cell receptor (beta chain) was documented in a study of blood T cell dynamics during melanoma immunotherapy. This CDR3 has 14 residues. V lost 6 bases and J lost 5; bases outside the gene matches: 9. The germline gives CDR1 LNHDA, CDR2 SQIVND (reference sequence). Here immunoSEQ multiplex PCR was the method, and the copy in TCRdb shows in-frame clones only, minus some. There are almost 25,000 clones in the sample; 70% to 90% occur only once, and 4% to 6% lies in the top ten. Time point described: pre-treatment baseline. J is TRBJ2-7 and V is TRBV19, with 8 nucleotides matching TRBD1. This receptor was identified in a human donor with melanoma. The sample was blood, taken from a patient treated with checkpoint blockade. In nucleotides, the CDR3 is TGTGCCAGTAGCCCGACAGGGGTAGTAAACGAGCAGTACTTC. It specifies CASSPTGVVNEQYF.